This TCR beta chain was identified during a study of blood T cells in healthy people across ages. Study-level findings and limits: Long-lived donors had more naive CD4+ cells and higher diversity than aged donors.

Total RNA extraction produced at least 6 micrograms (per sample) for the study. Trimming cost V 3 bases and J 3 bases, with 14 bases left between them. The CDR3 is made up of 15 amino acids. Germline CDR1 and CDR2: LNHNV and YYDKDF (reference sequence). A word on this clonotype: As yet, its antigen is unknown.

A sample-barcoded 5' primer and a J-beta primer mix were used in a second PCR of roughly 7 to 11 cycles. A template-switch adaptor containing 12 random nucleotides labeled each cDNA molecule. Each CDR3 protein gets one entry after TCRdb re-called the 5' RACE reads with MiXCR. The sample includes some 1.8 million distinct CDR3 sequences, roughly two fifths of them seen just once. This receptor was obtained from a human donor in good health. The chain combines TRBV15 with TRBJ1-1; D is possibly TRBD1 (5 bases). Sequenced input: blood. The CDR3 nucleotides are TGTGCCACCAGCAGCAGGGTTTTGCCGGACACTGAAGCTTTCTTT. As protein: CATSSRVLPDTEAFF.